These 4 T cell receptor beta chains were all obtained from the same sample, sequenced in a study of early T cells in non-severe SARS-CoV-2 infection. MiXCR was run by TCRdb on the 5' RACE reads, yielding one entry per CDR3 protein. The sample includes some 73,000 distinct CDR3 sequences, 12% of them seen just once. Sequencing was performed on whole blood. The receptors come from an adult who was a healthcare worker with PCR-confirmed SARS-CoV-2 infection or an uninfected control (not recorded which).

Many counts were recorded for this clonotype. This chain joins TRBV3-1 and TRBJ2-3; D possibly uses TRBD1 or TRBD2 (5 bases each). The germline V gene encodes CDR1 LGHDT and CDR2 YNNKEL (reference sequence). There are 17 residues in the CDR3. The ends were cut back, 0 bases at V and 0 bases at J, with 13 bases in the middle. CDR3 sequence (DNA): TGTGCCAGCAGCCAAGATTCGTGGGGGACGAGCACAGATACGCAGTATTTT. Translating gives CASSQDSWGTSTDTQYF.

This clonotype was counted between two and nine times. The chain recombines TRBV27 with TRBJ1-5, with a weak D call TRBD1 (6 bases). V lost 1 base and J lost 7, with 8 bases in between. CDR3 length: 13 amino acids. CDR1 is MNHEY and CDR2 is SMNVEV in the germline V gene (reference sequence). CDR3 in DNA: TGTGCCAGCAGTTTATTTCAGGGGCAGCCCCAGCATTTT. Translated, it gives CASSLFQGQPQHF.

This rearrangement joins TRBV7-2 to TRBJ2-5; 11 positions agree with TRBD2. After removal of 2 bases from V and 3 bases from J, the junction contained 2 bases not matched to a gene. Germline values: CDR1 SGHTA, CDR2 FQGNSA. This CDR3 has 15 residues. Written as DNA, the CDR3 is TGTGCCAGCAGCTTACTGGGACTAGCGGAAGAGACCCAGTACTTC. Translated: CASSLLGLAEETQYF.

The gene calls are TRBV9 and TRBJ1-1; a weak D match, TRBD1 (5 bases). The germline V gene encodes CDR1 SGDLS and CDR2 YYNGEE. Deletions cut 2 bases from V and 1 base from J, with 9 bases between. The CDR3 runs 14 residues. This CDR3 is CASSVKGSNTEAFF. In nucleotides, the CDR3 is TGTGCCAGCAGCGTCAAGGGGTCGAACACTGAAGCTTTCTTT. The complete variable domain, with remaining parts taken from reference TRBV9 and TRBJ1-1, reads DSGVTQTPKHLITATGQRVTLRCSPRSGDLSVYWYQQSLDQGLQFLIQYYNGEERAKGNILERFSAQQFPDLHSELNLSSLELGDSALYFCASSVKGSNTEAFFGQGTRLTVV.